Following are 26 T cell receptor beta chains from one sample sequenced in a study of shared clonotypes between healthy human individuals. Using immunoSEQ multiplex PCR, the repertoire was profiled, and TCRdb retains in-frame clones only, with some absent. The table lists about 710,000 clones, approximately 72% of them singletons, with under 2% in the top ten. Sequencing used memory CD4+ T cells sorted from blood. The subset denotes: CD45RA-negative fraction. These receptors all come from a woman aged 25 to 45 in good health.

On this clone: A much larger clone lies a single base off, so this may be a read error. Other nucleotide sequences in the sample specify the same CDR3. The V call is TRBV5-1, the J call TRBJ2-1; 7 bases match TRBD1. CDR1 is SGHRS and CDR2 is YFSETQ in the germline V gene. The length of the CDR3 is 15 residues. The V and J ends lost 5 bases and 0 bases, in that order; junction bases with no gene match: 5. DNA of the CDR3: TGCGCCAGCAGTTTAGACAGGGTCTCCTACAATGAGCAGTTCTTC. Amino acid sequence: CASSLDRVSYNEQFF. Full variable domain (rest looked up from reference TRBV5-1 and TRBJ2-1): KAGVTQTPRYLIKTRGQQVTLSCSPISGHRSVSWYQQTPGQGLQFLFEYFSETQRNKGNFPGRFSGRQFSNSRSEMNVSTLELGDSALYLCASSLDRVSYNEQFFGPGTRLTVL.

This clone has just one count. This specimen includes other DNA sequences encoding the same CDR3. The chain couples TRBV18 to TRBJ2-7, with D tentatively TRBD1 (5 bases). Between the trimmed V and J ends, which lost 4 bases and 6 bases, there was a span of 10 bases. The length of the CDR3 is 12 residues. Germline CDR1 is KGHSH and CDR2 is LQKENI. The CDR3 DNA sequence: TGTGCCAGCTCACGTCAGGGTCCCGAGCAGTACTTC. It specifies CASSRQGPEQYF.

This clone was seen more than once but under ten times. The rearrangement uses TRBV11-2 and TRBJ2-6; no firm D call. Looked up from germline, CDR1 is SGHAT and CDR2 is FQNNGV. The CDR3 covers 15 residues. Trimming removed 5 bases from V and 3 bases from J, with 11 bases in between. DNA of the CDR3: TGTGCCAGCAGCCCCGTGGTAGGTGGGGCCAACGTCCTGACTTTC. As protein: CASSPVVGGANVLTF.

The CDR3 sequence is CASSRTSGFYNEQFF. The CDR3 DNA reads as TGTGCCAGCTCCCGGACTAGCGGATTCTACAATGAGCAGTTCTTC. The chain combines TRBV6-6 with TRBJ2-1, with 10 bases aligning to TRBD2. V trimming: 8 bases; J trimming: 3 bases; junction bases outside the gene matches: 7. Germline V gene data show CDR1 as MNHNY and CDR2 as SVGAGI (reference sequence). The CDR3 extends over 15 amino acids.

The J gene is TRBJ1-1, the V gene TRBV7-9, with 7 nucleotides matching TRBD1. V gave up 6 bases and J gave up 3 bases; unmatched junction bases: 7. Germline values: CDR1 SEHNR, CDR2 FQNEAQ (reference sequence). The CDR3 covers 14 residues. CDR3 coding DNA: TGTGCCAGCAGACCCACAGGGGTGGACACTGAAGCTTTCTTT. Protein sequence: CASRPTGVDTEAFF.

V gene TRBV7-7 combines with J gene TRBJ2-2, with unresolved D. Germline V CDR1 and CDR2: SSHAT, FNYEAQ (reference sequence). The CDR3 sequence is 13 residues long. V lost 1 base and J 8 bases, leaving 8 bases between the germline ends. The CDR3, as DNA: TGTGCCAGCAGCTTAGTTTTCCAAGGGGAGCTGTTTTTT. Its protein is CASSLVFQGELFF.

J is TRBJ2-7 and V is TRBV5-4; D remains ambiguous. The germline V gene has CDR1 SGHNT and CDR2 YYREEE (reference sequence). Trimming removed 0 bases from V and 7 bases from J, with 14 bases in between. CDR3 size: 14 residues. CDR3 sequence reads: CASSLGGRGWEQYF. The CDR3 DNA sequence: TGTGCCAGCAGCTTGGGAGGTAGAGGTTGGGAGCAGTACTTC.

The chain joins TRBV6-5 to TRBJ1-2, with 8 bases lining up with TRBD1. Germline loops: CDR1 MNHEY, CDR2 SVGAGI. With 2 bases clipped from V and 4 bases from J, the junction kept 6 bases outside the gene matches. The CDR3 has 15 amino acids. In DNA form, the CDR3 reads TGTGCCAGCAGTTACGGGTTACAGGGGGTCTATGGCTACACCTTC. Its translation: CASSYGLQGVYGYTF.

Concerning this clone: The identical CDR3 is also encoded by other nucleotide sequences in the sample. The gene calls are TRBV15 and TRBJ2-2, with a weak D call TRBD1 (6 bases). Germline CDR1 is LNHNV and CDR2 is YYDKDF (reference sequence). This CDR3 region has 16 residues. With 0 bases removed from V and 5 bases from J, the gap between germline ends came to 13 bases. The CDR3 nucleotides are TGTGCCACCAGCAGAGATTTGGACAGAGGGACCGGGGAGCTGTTTTTT. It yields the protein CATSRDLDRGTGELFF.

This clone occurred a few times. The chain carries TRBV7-2 and TRBJ2-2, with 9 bases that match TRBD2. The V gene end was trimmed by 6 bases and the J gene end by 3 bases; junction bases not matched to a gene: 5. CDR3 size: 15 residues. Germline lookup yields CDR1 SGHTA and CDR2 FQGNSA. CDR3 coding DNA: TGTGCCAGCAGGCAGACTAGCGGACACACCGGGGAGCTGTTTTTT. Protein: CASRQTSGHTGELFF.

V and J are TRBV28 and TRBJ1-1; TRBD1 is a possible D gene (5 bases). Trimming took 2 bases from V and 0 from J, leaving 7 bases between them. CDR3 length: 14 residues. CDR1 and CDR2 (germline): MDHEN, SYDVKM. CDR3 loop: CASSLGGVNTEAFF. For the CDR3, the DNA is TGTGCCAGCAGTTTAGGAGGGGTGAACACTGAAGCTTTCTTT. Full variable domain (missing parts from reference TRBV28 and TRBJ1-1): DVKVTQSSRYLVKRTGEKVFLECVQDMDHENMFWYRQDPGLGLRLIYFSYDVKMKEKGDIPEGYSVSREKKERFSLILESASTNQTSMYLCASSLGGVNTEAFFGQGTRLTVV.

This clone occurred a few times. This clone may be a read error of a much larger clone one base away. The chain combines TRBV6-1 with TRBJ1-5, with 9 bases aligning to TRBD1. The CDR3 has 14 residues. Germline CDR1 MNHNS, CDR2 SASEGT. With 5 bases clipped from V and 2 bases from J, the junction kept 1 base outside the gene matches. The CDR3 reads CASSRTGGNQPQHF. The CDR3 DNA sequence: TGTGCCAGCAGTAGGACAGGGGGCAATCAGCCCCAGCATTTT.

This clone was seen a single time. This chain links TRBV2 with TRBJ1-4; TRBD1 agrees at 8 bases. The J segment lost 6 bases and the V segment lost 6 bases, leaving 6 bases of the junction unmatched. The CDR3 extends over 14 amino acids. CDR1 is SNHLY, CDR2 FYNNEI, per germline. As DNA, the CDR3 is TGTGCCAGCAGACTTGGACAGGGAGATGAAAAACTGTTTTTT. Amino acids: CASRLGQGDEKLFF.

This chain joins TRBV18 and TRBJ2-5; 8 bases map to TRBD2. Per the germline V gene, CDR1 is KGHSH and CDR2 is LQKENI. Trimming at V came to 2 bases and at J to 4 bases, leaving 3 bases not matched to a gene. This CDR3 has 14 amino acids. For the CDR3, the DNA is TGTGCCAGCTCACCAGCGGGAGGTGTAGAGACCCAGTACTTC. Amino acid sequence: CASSPAGGVETQYF.

The chain couples TRBV29-1 to TRBJ1-1; no clear D. V lost 1 base to trimming and J lost 4 bases, with 4 bases between them. The CDR3 is made up of 11 amino acids. Looked up from germline, CDR1 is SQVTM and CDR2 is ANQGSEA. This chain's CDR3 is CSVEGGTEAFF. CDR3 DNA: TGCAGCGTTGAAGGAGGCACTGAAGCTTTCTTT.

This clone was observed a single time. Within the sample, other DNA sequences also encode this same CDR3. The chain recombines TRBV28 with TRBJ2-1; 13 bases are a match to TRBD2. CDR1 and CDR2 from the germline V gene are MDHEN and SYDVKM. V shed 4 bases and J 6 bases; nucleotides not matched to a gene: 3. The CDR3 consists of 15 residues. CDR3 region: CASSSGLAGVNEQFF. CDR3 nucleotides: TGTGCCAGCAGTTCCGGACTAGCGGGAGTCAATGAGCAGTTCTTC. The variable domain in full, with the rest retrieved from reference TRBV28 and TRBJ2-1, is DVKVTQSSRYLVKRTGEKVFLECVQDMDHENMFWYRQDPGLGLRLIYFSYDVKMKEKGDIPEGYSVSREKKERFSLILESASTNQTSMYLCASSSGLAGVNEQFFGPGTRLTVL.

This clone was seen repeatedly, ten times or more. The rearrangement links TRBV21-1 to TRBJ2-1. TRBV21-1 corresponds to a pseudogene. CDR3 length: 17 amino acids. This CDR3 is CASSKVPGPSSYNEQFF. Here the CDR3 DNA reads TGTGCCAGCAGCAAAGTCCCGGGGCCCAGCTCCTACAATGAGCAGTTCTTC.

The chain recombines TRBV13 with TRBJ1-2; D may be TRBD1 (5 bases). Germline values: CDR1 PRHDT, CDR2 FYEKMQ (reference sequence). V was cut by 3 bases and J by 8 bases, with 13 bases left in between. The CDR3 has 13 residues. The CDR3, as DNA: TGTGCCAGCAGCTTTTGGGGGATTGGCGGCTACACCTTC. Translating gives CASSFWGIGGYTF. Drawing the rest from reference TRBV13 and TRBJ1-2, the complete variable domain is AAGVIQSPRHLIKEKRETATLKCYPIPRHDTVYWYQQGPGQDPQFLISFYEKMQSDKGSIPDRFSAQQFSDYHSELNMSSLELGDSALYFCASSFWGIGGYTFGSGTRLTVV.

This rearrangement joins TRBV6-5 to TRBJ1-1; D gene ambiguous. Looked up from germline, CDR1 is MNHEY and CDR2 is SVGAGI. The V gene lost 5 bases and the J gene lost 6 bases, with 19 bases spanning the gap. This CDR3 has 15 residues. CDR3 coding DNA: TGTGCCAGCAGTCGCACCGGACTGAGTCCTTCTGAAGCTTTCTTT. As protein: CASSRTGLSPSEAFF.

In its sample, this clone was seen a few times. V usage is TRBV4-1 and J usage is TRBJ1-5; D ambiguous. V lost 1 base and J lost 4, with 8 bases in between. Germline V gene data show CDR1 as MGHRA and CDR2 as YSYEKL. The CDR3 is made up of 14 amino acids. CDR3 loop: CASSQGAGNQPQHF. As DNA, the CDR3 is TGCGCCAGCAGCCAAGGGGCCGGGAATCAGCCCCAGCATTTT.

This clone was counted a single time. The chain has TRBV27 and TRBJ2-2; D is undetermined. V shed 2 bases and J shed 7 bases, with 5 bases lying between them. CDR3 length: 12 amino acids. Germline CDR1 MNHEY, CDR2 SMNVEV (reference sequence). CDR3 in amino acids: CASSLTHGELFF. The CDR3 coding sequence is TGTGCCAGCAGTTTAACTCACGGGGAGCTGTTTTTT.

The V call is TRBV4-2, the J call TRBJ2-5; 11 positions agree with TRBD2. Germline V lookup: CDR1 LGHNA, CDR2 YNFKEQ. Trimming removed 0 bases from V and 5 bases from J; junction bases left unmatched: 8. CDR3 length: 17 amino acids. Written as DNA, the CDR3 is TGTGCCAGCAGCCAAGATCGGGGACTAGCGGAACGGGAGACCCAGTACTTC. Translation gives CASSQDRGLAERETQYF.

The CDR3 loop reads CASSNRDSNQPQHF. In nucleotides, the CDR3 is TGTGCCAGCAGCAACAGGGACAGCAATCAGCCCCAGCATTTT. The chain combines TRBV21-1 with TRBJ1-5. TRBV21-1 corresponds to a pseudogene. The CDR3 consists of 14 residues.

V usage is TRBV11-2 and J usage is TRBJ2-7; 11 nucleotides align to TRBD2. V shed 6 bases, J shed 4 bases, and the junction held 20 bases outside the gene matches. This CDR3 spans 19 amino acids. CDR1 and CDR2 from the germline V gene are SGHAT and FQNNGV. The DNA of the CDR3 is TGTGCCAGCAGAAAACTAAACCAGGGTAGCGGGAGGGCCAGGTACGAGCAGTACTTC. Encoded protein: CASRKLNQGSGRARYEQYF.

Points on this clone: The same CDR3 can be traced to other DNA sequences in this sample. The rearrangement uses TRBV15 and TRBJ2-1, with D possibly being TRBD2 (6 bases). Looked up from germline, CDR1 is LNHNV and CDR2 is YYDKDF (reference sequence). The CDR3 consists of 15 residues. V lost 0 bases to trimming and J lost 1 base, with 7 bases between them. In DNA form, the CDR3 reads TGTGCCACCAGCAGAGATCGGGGGTCCTACAATGAGCAGTTCTTC. It codes for CATSRDRGSYNEQFF. The entire variable domain, with the rest obtained from reference TRBV15 and TRBJ2-1, is as follows: DAMVIQNPRYQVTQFGKPVTLSCSQTLNHNVMYWYQQKSSQAPKLLFHYYDKDFNNEADTPDNFQSRRPNTSFCFLDIRSPGLGDTAMYLCATSRDRGSYNEQFFGPGTRLTVL.

This clone turned up a few times. V usage is TRBV19 and J usage is TRBJ1-3, with D possibly matching TRBD1 (6 bases). The V gene lost 2 bases and the J gene lost 4 bases, with 15 bases spanning the gap. Germline CDR1 LNHDA, CDR2 SQIVND (reference sequence). The CDR3 covers 16 residues. The CDR3 reads CASSILLTGRGNTIYF. The CDR3 DNA is TGTGCCAGTAGTATACTTCTGACAGGTCGGGGAAACACCATATATTTT.